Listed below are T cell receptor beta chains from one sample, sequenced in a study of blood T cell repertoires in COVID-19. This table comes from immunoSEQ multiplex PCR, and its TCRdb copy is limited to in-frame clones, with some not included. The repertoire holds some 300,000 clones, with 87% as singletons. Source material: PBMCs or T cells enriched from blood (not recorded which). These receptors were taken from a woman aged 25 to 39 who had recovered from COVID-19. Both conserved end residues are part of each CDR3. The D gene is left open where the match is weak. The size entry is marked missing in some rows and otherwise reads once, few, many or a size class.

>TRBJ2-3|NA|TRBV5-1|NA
CASSLGNQVYTDTQYF
TGCGCCAGCAGCTTGGGTAACCAGGTGTACACAGATACGCAGTATTTT
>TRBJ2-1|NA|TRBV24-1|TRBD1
CATSDTLGQGRTSYNEQFF
TGTGCCACCAGTGATACCTTAGGACAGGGCCGGACCTCCTACAATGAGCAGTTCTTC
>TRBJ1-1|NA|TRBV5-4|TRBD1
CASSLGQANTEAFF
TGTGCCAGCAGCTTAGGACAGGCAAACACTGAAGCTTTCTTT
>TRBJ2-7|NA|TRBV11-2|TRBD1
CASSSDRGPYEQYF
TGTGCCAGCAGCTCTGACAGGGGACCCTACGAGCAGTACTTC
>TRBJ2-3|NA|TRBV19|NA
CASSGMGEGGTDTQYF
TGTGCCAGTAGTGGCATGGGAGAGGGGGGCACAGATACGCAGTATTTT
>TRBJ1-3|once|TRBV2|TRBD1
CASSRTGGNTIYF
TGTGCCAGCAGTAGGACAGGTGGAAACACCATATATTTT
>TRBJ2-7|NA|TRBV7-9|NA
CASTPPGFLDEQYF
TGTGCCAGCACCCCCCCAGGGTTCTTGGACGAGCAGTACTTC
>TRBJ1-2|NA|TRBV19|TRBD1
CASSVTGAYGYTF
TGTGCCAGTAGTGTTACAGGGGCCTATGGCTACACCTTC
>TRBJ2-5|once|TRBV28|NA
CASSLTAKETQYF
TGTGCCAGCAGTTTGACAGCGAAAGAGACCCAGTACTTC
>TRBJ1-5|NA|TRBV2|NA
CASSESESRGRQHF
TGTGCCAGCAGTGAATCGGAAAGTAGGGGCCGGCAGCATTTT
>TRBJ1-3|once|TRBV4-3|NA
CASSQEGRGNTIYF
TGCGCCAGCAGCCAAGAAGGCAGGGGAAACACCATATATTTT
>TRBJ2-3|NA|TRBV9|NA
CASSVGQATDTQYF
TGTGCCAGCAGCGTAGGTCAAGCAACAGATACGCAGTATTTT
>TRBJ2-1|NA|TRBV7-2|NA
CASSLLVRSDEQFF
TGTGCCAGCAGCTTATTAGTTCGGAGTGATGAGCAGTTCTTC
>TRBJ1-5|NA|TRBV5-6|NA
CASSLSGSNQPQHF
TGTGCCAGCAGCTTATCAGGTTCCAATCAGCCCCAGCATTTT
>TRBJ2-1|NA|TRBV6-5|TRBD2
CASSYSGEGPNEQFF
TGTGCCAGCAGTTACTCGGGGGAGGGTCCCAATGAGCAGTTCTTC
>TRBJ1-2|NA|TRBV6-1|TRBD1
CASSERGQGAYGYTF
TGTGCCAGCAGTGAACGGGGACAGGGGGCTTATGGCTACACCTTC
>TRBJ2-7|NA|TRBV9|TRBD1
CASSGSSGTGRPPLYEQYF
TGTGCCAGCAGCGGGAGTTCCGGGACAGGGCGCCCCCCTCTCTACGAGCAGTACTTC
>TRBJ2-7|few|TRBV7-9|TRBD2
CASSLGATSGEQYF
TGTGCCAGCAGCTTAGGGGCGACTAGCGGCGAGCAGTACTTC
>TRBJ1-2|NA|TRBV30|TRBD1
CAWKRQGADYGYTF
TGTGCCTGGAAAAGACAGGGGGCGGACTATGGCTACACCTTC
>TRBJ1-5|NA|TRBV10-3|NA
CAISAGEGQPQHF
TGTGCCATCAGTGCAGGGGAAGGTCAGCCCCAGCATTTT
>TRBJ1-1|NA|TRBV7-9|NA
CASSSPRGGRGTEAFF
TGTGCCAGCAGCTCCCCGCGCGGGGGGAGGGGCACTGAAGCTTTCTTT
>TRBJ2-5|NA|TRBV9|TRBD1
CASSEPPGTGEETQYF
TGTGCCAGCAGCGAACCTCCCGGGACAGGGGAAGAGACCCAGTACTTC
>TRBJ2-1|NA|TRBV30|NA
CAWSAPGKEQFF
TGTGCCTGGAGTGCTCCAGGGAAGGAGCAGTTCTTC
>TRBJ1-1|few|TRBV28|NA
CASTLGGLRNTEAFF
TGTGCCAGCACCCTGGGGGGTCTTCGGAACACTGAAGCTTTCTTT
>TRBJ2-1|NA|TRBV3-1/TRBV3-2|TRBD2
CASSHFGLAGGTIPADNEQFF
TGTGCCAGCAGCCACTTCGGACTAGCGGGGGGCACAATCCCGGCCGACAATGAGCAGTTCTTC
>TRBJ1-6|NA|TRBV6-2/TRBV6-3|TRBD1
CASSRDRGLSPLHF
TGTGCCAGCAGCAGGGACAGGGGGCTTTCACCCCTCCACTTT
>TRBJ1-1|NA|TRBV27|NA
CASSLFGRNTEAFF
TGTGCCAGCAGTTTATTTGGGAGGAACACTGAAGCTTTCTTT
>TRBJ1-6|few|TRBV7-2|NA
CASSLLQGRNSPLHF
TGTGCCAGCAGCTTATTACAGGGAAGAAATTCACCCCTCCACTTT
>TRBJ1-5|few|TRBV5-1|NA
CASSLAGTTGQPQHF
TGCGCCAGCAGCTTGGCCGGGACAACGGGTCAGCCCCAGCATTTT
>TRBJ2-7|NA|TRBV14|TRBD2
CASSRSGGNSYEQYF
TGTGCCAGCAGCCGTAGCGGGGGAAACTCCTACGAGCAGTACTTC
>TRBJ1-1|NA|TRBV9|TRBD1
CASSGTGGSDTEAFF
TGTGCCAGCAGCGGGACAGGGGGCTCGGACACTGAAGCTTTCTTT
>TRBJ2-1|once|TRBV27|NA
CASTPGDAYNEQFF
TGTGCCAGCACCCCAGGGGATGCCTACAATGAGCAGTTCTTC
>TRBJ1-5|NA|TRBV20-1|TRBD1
CSASRPGTALINQPQHF
TGCAGTGCTAGTAGACCCGGGACAGCGCTTATCAATCAGCCCCAGCATTTT
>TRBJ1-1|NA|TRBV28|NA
CASRASGTQNTEAFF
TGTGCCAGCAGGGCTTCCGGGACACAGAACACTGAAGCTTTCTTT
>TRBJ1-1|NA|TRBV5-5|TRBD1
CASSWDRNTEAFF
TGTGCCAGCAGCTGGGACAGGAACACTGAAGCTTTCTTT
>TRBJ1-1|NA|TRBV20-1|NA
CSARVRDEAFF
TGCAGTGCTAGAGTAAGAGATGAAGCTTTCTTT
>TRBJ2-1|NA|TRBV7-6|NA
CASSWWGDNEQFF
TGTGCCAGCAGCTGGTGGGGGGACAATGAGCAGTTCTTC
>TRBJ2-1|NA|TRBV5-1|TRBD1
CASSLGGTGGGNEQFF
TGCGCCAGCAGCTTGGGAGGGACAGGGGGCGGGAATGAGCAGTTCTTC
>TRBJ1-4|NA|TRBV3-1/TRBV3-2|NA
CASSHGVNEKLFF
TGTGCCAGCAGCCATGGAGTTAATGAAAAACTGTTTTTT
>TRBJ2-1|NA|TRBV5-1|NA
CASSPGTYNEQFF
TGCGCCAGCAGCCCCGGGACTTACAATGAGCAGTTCTTC
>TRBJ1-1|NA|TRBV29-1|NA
CSVEGSDTEAFF
TGCAGCGTTGAAGGCTCAGACACTGAAGCTTTCTTT
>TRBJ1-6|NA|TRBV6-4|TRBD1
CASSDFGQGANSYNSPLHF
TGTGCCAGCAGTGACTTCGGACAGGGGGCCAACTCCTATAATTCACCCCTCCACTTT
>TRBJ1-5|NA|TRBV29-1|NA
CSVGASNQPQHF
TGCAGCGTGGGGGCGAGCAATCAGCCCCAGCATTTT
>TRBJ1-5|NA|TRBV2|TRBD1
CASRGRGQGKVYSNQPQHF
TGTGCCAGCAGGGGTAGGGGACAGGGAAAAGTCTATAGCAATCAGCCCCAGCATTTT
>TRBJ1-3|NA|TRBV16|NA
CASSQRQLRSGNTIYF
TGTGCCAGCAGCCAACGACAGCTCCGCTCTGGAAACACCATATATTTT
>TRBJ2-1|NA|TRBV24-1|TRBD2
CATSDFASGGPYNEQFF
TGTGCCACCAGTGATTTTGCTAGCGGGGGGCCCTACAATGAGCAGTTCTTC
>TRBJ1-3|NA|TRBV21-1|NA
CASSKGQGRASGNTIYF
TGTGCCAGCAGCAAAGGGCAGGGTAGGGCCTCTGGAAACACCATATATTTT